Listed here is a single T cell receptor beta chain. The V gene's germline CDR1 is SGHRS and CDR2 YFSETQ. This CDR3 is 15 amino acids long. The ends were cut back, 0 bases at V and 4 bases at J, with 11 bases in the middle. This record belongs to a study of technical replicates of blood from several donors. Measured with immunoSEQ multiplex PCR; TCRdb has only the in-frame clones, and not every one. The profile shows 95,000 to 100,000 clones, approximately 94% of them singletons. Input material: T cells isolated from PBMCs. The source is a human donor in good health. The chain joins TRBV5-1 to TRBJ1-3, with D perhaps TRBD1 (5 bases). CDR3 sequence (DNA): TGCGCCAGCAGCTTGGGAACAGGAGCCGGAAACACCATATATTTT. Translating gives CASSLGTGAGNTIYF.